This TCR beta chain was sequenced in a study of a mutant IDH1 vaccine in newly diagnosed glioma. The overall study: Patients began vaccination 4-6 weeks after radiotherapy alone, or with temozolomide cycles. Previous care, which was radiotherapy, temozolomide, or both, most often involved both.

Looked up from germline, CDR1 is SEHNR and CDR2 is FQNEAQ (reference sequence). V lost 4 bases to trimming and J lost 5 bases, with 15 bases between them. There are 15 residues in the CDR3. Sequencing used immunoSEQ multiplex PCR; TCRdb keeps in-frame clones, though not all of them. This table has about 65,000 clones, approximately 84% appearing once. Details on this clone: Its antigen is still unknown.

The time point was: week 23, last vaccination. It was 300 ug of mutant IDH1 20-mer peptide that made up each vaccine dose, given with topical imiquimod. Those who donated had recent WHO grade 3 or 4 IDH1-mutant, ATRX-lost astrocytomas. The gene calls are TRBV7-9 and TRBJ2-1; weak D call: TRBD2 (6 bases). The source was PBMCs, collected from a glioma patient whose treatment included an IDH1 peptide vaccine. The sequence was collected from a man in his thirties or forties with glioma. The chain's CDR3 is CASSSRASENNEQFF. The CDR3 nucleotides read TGTGCCAGCAGCTCCAGGGCTAGCGAAAACAATGAGCAGTTCTTC.